The 14 T cell receptor beta chains given below trace back to one sample, sequenced in a study of OX40 agonist ivuxolimab in advanced cancers. Produced via immunoSEQ multiplex PCR; TCRdb's table is partial and in-frame only. In the table there are some 31,000 clones, 87% of which are singletons. The sequenced sample was CD4+ or CD8+ T cells sorted from blood, obtained in a trial of the OX40 agonist ivuxolimab. These TCRs come from an adult with an advanced solid tumor such as melanoma, head and neck, liver or kidney cancer.

The chain uses TRBV6-1 and TRBJ1-3; 9 bases align to TRBD1. Germline-derived CDR1 and CDR2 are MNHNS and SASEGT. The V segment lost 7 bases and the J segment 2 bases; nucleotides outside the gene matches: 6. This CDR3 spans 15 amino acids. The CDR3 bases are TGTGCCAGCATTGAGACAGGGGGAGCTGGAAACACCATATATTTT. As protein: CASIETGGAGNTIYF.

V and J are TRBV6-5 and TRBJ1-5, with 7 nucleotides matching TRBD1. This CDR3 region has 15 residues. The V gene's germline CDR1 is MNHEY and CDR2 SVGAGI. V lost 8 bases, J lost 6 bases, and 13 bases stayed unmatched. The CDR3 nucleotides are TGTGCCAGCGGAACCAGCCCAGGGGGAAGTCAGCCCCAGCATTTT. It codes for CASGTSPGGSQPQHF.

V usage is TRBV6-4 and J usage is TRBJ1-2, with a possible D match to TRBD1 (5 bases). V was pared by 4 bases and J by 4 bases, with 16 bases between. Germline-derived CDR1 and CDR2 are MRHNA and SNTAGT. The CDR3 spans 15 residues. CDR3 region: CASSARDGAGYGYTF. The CDR3 region has the DNA TGTGCCAGCAGTGCTCGGGATGGGGCGGGCTATGGCTACACCTTC.

V and J are TRBV11-2 and TRBJ2-7; D call uncertain. The CDR3 totals 12 residues. Germline V gene lookup returns CDR1 SGHAT and CDR2 FQNNGV. The ends were cut back, 7 bases at V and 4 bases at J, with 11 bases in the middle. The CDR3 DNA follows: TGTGCCAGCACCATTACTCGTTACGAGCAGTACTTC. It specifies CASTITRYEQYF.

The genes are TRBV6-1 and TRBJ1-2; TRBD1 matches at 7 bases. This CDR3 is 15 amino acids long. J lost 2 bases, V lost 7 bases, and 10 bases had no gene match. Germline V gives CDR1 MNHNS, CDR2 SASEGT. The DNA of the CDR3 is TGTGCCAGCACCCAAGACAGGGCTCCAAACTATGGCTACACCTTC. Translating gives CASTQDRAPNYGYTF.

J is TRBJ2-3 and V is TRBV5-1; maybe TRBD1 (6 bases). V was clipped by 0 bases and J by 4 bases, with 18 bases between them. Germline lookup yields CDR1 SGHRS and CDR2 YFSETQ. The CDR3 is 17 amino acids. In nucleotides, the CDR3 is TGCGCCAGCAGCTTGGACGATGGGGGCGGTGGCGCAGATACGCAGTATTTT. This sequence encodes CASSLDDGGGGADTQYF.

This rearrangement joins TRBV7-6 to TRBJ2-7, with D maybe TRBD2 (7 bases). Trimming left V 8 bases short and J 4 bases short, with 15 bases between. Germline assignment: CDR1 SGHVS and CDR2 FNYEAQ. The CDR3 is 13 amino acids. CDR3 sequence reads: CASGGGRGYEQYF. The CDR3 DNA reads as TGTGCCAGCGGGGGCGGGAGAGGGTACGAGCAGTACTTC. The variable domain in full, completed from reference TRBV7-6 and TRBJ2-7, reads GAGVSQSPRYKVTKRGQDVALRCDPISGHVSLYWYRQALGQGPEFLTYFNYEAQQDKSGLPNDRFSAERPEGSISTLTIQRTEQRDSAMYRCASGGGRGYEQYFGPGTRLTVT.

This clone was observed a few times. The gene calls are TRBV18 and TRBJ1-2, with 8 bases that match TRBD1. Losses at the gene ends were 3 bases for V and 5 bases for J; bases not matched to a gene: 8. CDR3 length: 15 residues. The V gene's germline CDR1 is KGHSH and CDR2 LQKENI. The CDR3 is CASSPTDRVLYGYTF. DNA of the CDR3: TGTGCCAGCTCACCGACGGACAGGGTTTTGTATGGCTACACCTTC.

This chain connects TRBV12-2 to TRBJ1-6. TRBV12-2 is labeled a pseudogene. The CDR3 is made up of 16 amino acids. CDR3 coding DNA: TGTGCAAGTCGGACTCCCGGGACTGGGATTAATTCACCCCTCCACTTT. The encoded protein is CASRTPGTGINSPLHF.

This chain's CDR3 is CASSWRGTSNQPQHF. CDR3 sequence (DNA): TGTGCCAGCAGTTGGCGGGGGACGAGCAATCAGCCCCAGCATTTT. V and J are TRBV6-5 and TRBJ1-5; tentative D call: TRBD1 (5 bases). Germline V gives CDR1 MNHEY, CDR2 SVGAGI. V was clipped by 4 bases and J by 1 base, with 11 bases between them. The CDR3 length is 15 residues.

The chain employs TRBV19 and TRBJ2-1; 10 bases are shared with TRBD2. Germline V CDR1 and CDR2: LNHDA, SQIVND (reference sequence). J gave up 9 bases and V 4 bases, and 12 bases lay outside the gene matches. The CDR3 contains 16 residues. The CDR3 loop is CASSTTSGTPGGEQFF. In nucleotides, the CDR3 is TGTGCCAGTAGTACTACTAGCGGGACCCCTGGGGGTGAGCAGTTCTTC. Full variable domain (outside the CDR3, taken from reference TRBV19 and TRBJ2-1): DGGITQSPKYLFRKEGQNVTLSCEQNLNHDAMYWYRQDPGQGLRLIYYSQIVNDFQKGDIAEGYSVSREKKESFPLTVTSAQKNPTAFYLCASSTTSGTPGGEQFFGPGTRLTVL.

The chain joins TRBV7-9 to TRBJ2-3; D remains ambiguous. The CDR3 is 14 residues long. V was trimmed by 3 bases and J by 0 bases, leaving 7 bases between them. CDR1 and CDR2 (germline): SEHNR, FQNEAQ (reference sequence). The CDR3 protein is CASSFGTSTDTQYF. For the CDR3, the DNA is TGTGCCAGCAGCTTTGGCACCAGCACAGATACGCAGTATTTT.

The CDR3 coding sequence is TGTGCCAGCAGTTTAGCGGGAGTCGAAAATGAGCAGTTCTTC. Its translation: CASSLAGVENEQFF. The rearrangement joins TRBV27 to TRBJ2-1, with 7 bases identical to TRBD2. This CDR3 is built from 14 residues. V lost 2 bases to trimming and J lost 7 bases; unmatched junction nucleotides: 5. The germline CDR1 and CDR2 sequences are MNHEY and SMNVEV (reference sequence).

The J gene is TRBJ2-7, the V gene TRBV27; TRBD1 matches at 8 bases. This CDR3 spans 13 amino acids. The trim removed 10 bases at V and 2 bases at J, leaving 7 bases unmatched. Germline-derived CDR1 and CDR2 are MNHEY and SMNVEV (reference sequence). In nucleotides, the CDR3 is TGTGCCACCCCAGCAGGGGGCCCCTACGAGCAGTACTTC. Its translation: CATPAGGPYEQYF.